Sequencing of this T cell receptor beta chain was carried out in a study of naive and memory T cell subsets. Broader study findings: Delayed type IV hypersensitivity infiltration was taken to explain higher tuberculin-site TCR counts.

Ligated cDNA underwent four rounds of PCR with nested alpha and beta constant region primers and SP2. From the UMI-ligation and nested PCR reads, TCRdb called clonotypes with MiXCR, one entry per CDR3 protein. The sample records around 31,000 distinct CDR3 sequences, less than 8.5% being singletons. Treatment defined: skin biopsy from PPD injection site in Mantoux-positive individual. The library had UMIs added by 3' ligation of an oligonucleotide to TCR cDNA. Skin biopsies came from PPD injection sites in Mantoux-positive individuals. Reverse transcription used DNase-treated unsorted total RNA, aiming for roughly 1 to 1000 ng. This clonotype was counted many times. Its cognate antigen is unknown. Germline V CDR1 and CDR2: SGHTA, FQGNSA. The germline V and J ends were trimmed by 3 bases and 4 bases, with 10 bases remaining between them. This CDR3 contains 14 residues.

This TCR was sampled from an adult in good health. The sequenced sample was skin, obtained from a tuberculin skin test site. This chain uses TRBV7-2 with TRBJ2-1, with D possibly TRBD1 on 5 matching bases. CDR3 sequence (DNA): TGTGCCAGCAGCTTGGAAGGGGTTTACAATGAGCAGTTCTTC. Its translation is CASSLEGVYNEQFF.